Below are 11 T cell receptor beta chains sequenced from a single sample in a study of blood T cells in healthy people across ages. The authors ran a second PCR of about 6 to 12 cycles using a sample-barcoded 5' primer and a J-beta primer mix. TCRdb itself ran the 5' RACE reads through MiXCR, one entry per CDR3 protein. The table records almost 800,000 distinct CDR3 sequences, 58% of them present only once. Material: blood. The source of these receptors is a man younger than 45 in good health.

This chain connects TRBV5-1 to TRBJ2-3, with D perhaps assigned TRBD1 or TRBD2 (5 bases each). The CDR3 spans 15 residues. Germline CDR1 and CDR2: SGHRS and YFSETQ. Deletions cut 5 bases from V and 3 bases from J, with 16 bases between. The CDR3 DNA is TGCGCCAGCAGGAACTGGCAGGGAGTAACAGATACGCAGTATTTT. Translated, it gives CASRNWQGVTDTQYF.

The chain links TRBV28 to TRBJ2-5; D is undetermined. Trimming cost V 3 bases and J 0 bases, with 11 bases left between them. CDR1 MDHEN and CDR2 SYDVKM come from the germline V gene. CDR3 length equals 15 residues. CDR3 DNA sequence: TGTGCCAGCAGTTTGCCCAGGCAGTACCAAGAGACCCAGTACTTC. Protein product: CASSLPRQYQETQYF.

CDR3 coding DNA: TGTGCCACGGCGTCCGGGGGGGAAACCTACGAGCAGTACTTC. It specifies CATASGGETYEQYF. The chain uses TRBV27 and TRBJ2-5, with TRBD2 matching 8 bases. Matching the DNA end better, TRBJ2-7 makes the J call doubtful. This CDR3 is 14 amino acids long. Germline V gene sequence: CDR1 MNHEY, CDR2 SMNVEV (reference sequence).

The chain combines TRBV12-3 or TRBV12-4 with TRBJ2-3, with D perhaps matching TRBD1 (5 bases). CDR3 length equals 12 residues. Deletions cut 8 bases from V and 6 bases from J, with 12 bases between. Written as DNA, the CDR3 is TGTGCCAGCTATGCTTACAGGGATACGCAGTATTTT. Its protein product is CASYAYRDTQYF.

The chain has TRBV4-2 and TRBJ2-5, with 9 bases that match TRBD2. The DNA end is more similar to TRBJ2-7, so the J call may be wrong. The germline V gene has CDR1 LGHNA and CDR2 YNFKEQ. The CDR3 is made up of 14 amino acids. The CDR3 region has the DNA TGTGCCAGCAGCCGATCTAGCGGGACATACGAGCAGTACTTC. Its protein product is CASSRSSGTYEQYF.

The CDR3 DNA reads TGTGCCAGCAGCATAAAGCGGGAGCGCTACAATGAGCAGTTCTTC. Its protein is CASSIKRERYNEQFF. The V call is TRBV5-4, the J call TRBJ2-1; 8 bases are shared with TRBD2. The CDR3 has 15 amino acids. Germline V lookup: CDR1 SGHNT, CDR2 YYREEE (reference sequence). V lost 4 bases, J lost 3 bases, and 6 bases stayed unmatched.

This clonotype has at least ten counts. A much larger clone lies one base from this, so it may be a read error. The DNA for the CDR3 is TGTGCCAGCAGTTTCGGGGGGAGCGGAGATGCGCAGTATTTT. Encoded protein: CASSFGGSGDAQYF. The rearrangement links TRBV12-3 or TRBV12-4 to TRBJ2-3; 7 bases are shared with TRBD2. CDR3 length: 14 amino acids.

This clonotype came up once. DNA for the CDR3: TGTGCCAGCAGGGGCGCGGGTGACAGATTTCAGCCCCAGCATTTT. Translating gives CASRGAGDRFQPQHF. V usage is TRBV2 and J usage is TRBJ1-5; D might be TRBD1 (5 bases). Germline V CDR1 and CDR2: SNHLY, FYNNEI. The CDR3 consists of 15 residues. Trimming removed 6 bases from V and 6 bases from J, with 18 bases in between.

There are a few counts of this clonotype. V gene TRBV29-1 combines with J gene TRBJ2-5; D is unclear. The germline CDR1 and CDR2 sequences are SQVTM and ANQGSEA. V was cut by 0 bases and J by 2 bases, with 10 bases left in between. The CDR3 runs to 14 residues. CDR3 DNA sequence: TGCAGCGTTGAAGATCTCGATATACAAGAGACCCAGTACTTC. Translation gives CSVEDLDIQETQYF.

This chain links TRBV7-2 with TRBJ1-1; TRBD1 is a possible D gene (6 bases). CDR1 and CDR2 from the germline V gene are SGHTA and FQGNSA. This CDR3 has 13 amino acids. V lost 7 bases and J 5 bases, leaving 14 bases between the germline ends. The CDR3 spells CASKQGGGTEAFF. CDR3 in DNA: TGTGCCAGCAAACAAGGGGGAGGGACTGAAGCTTTCTTT.

The chain is built from TRBV7-9 and TRBJ1-1; 8 bases align to TRBD1. Germline assignment: CDR1 SEHNR and CDR2 FQNEAQ (reference sequence). V trimming: 3 bases; J trimming: 4 bases; junction bases outside the gene matches: 7. The CDR3 covers 15 residues. The CDR3 spells CASSFPGGAFTEAFF. CDR3 nucleotides: TGTGCCAGCAGCTTCCCAGGGGGCGCGTTCACTGAAGCTTTCTTT. Supplemented by reference TRBV7-9 and TRBJ1-1, the full variable domain reads DTGVSQNPRHKITKRGQNVTFRCDPISEHNRLYWYRQTLGQGPEFLTYFQNEAQLEKSRLLSDRFSAERPKGSFSTLEIQRTEQGDSAMYLCASSFPGGAFTEAFFGQGTRLTVV.